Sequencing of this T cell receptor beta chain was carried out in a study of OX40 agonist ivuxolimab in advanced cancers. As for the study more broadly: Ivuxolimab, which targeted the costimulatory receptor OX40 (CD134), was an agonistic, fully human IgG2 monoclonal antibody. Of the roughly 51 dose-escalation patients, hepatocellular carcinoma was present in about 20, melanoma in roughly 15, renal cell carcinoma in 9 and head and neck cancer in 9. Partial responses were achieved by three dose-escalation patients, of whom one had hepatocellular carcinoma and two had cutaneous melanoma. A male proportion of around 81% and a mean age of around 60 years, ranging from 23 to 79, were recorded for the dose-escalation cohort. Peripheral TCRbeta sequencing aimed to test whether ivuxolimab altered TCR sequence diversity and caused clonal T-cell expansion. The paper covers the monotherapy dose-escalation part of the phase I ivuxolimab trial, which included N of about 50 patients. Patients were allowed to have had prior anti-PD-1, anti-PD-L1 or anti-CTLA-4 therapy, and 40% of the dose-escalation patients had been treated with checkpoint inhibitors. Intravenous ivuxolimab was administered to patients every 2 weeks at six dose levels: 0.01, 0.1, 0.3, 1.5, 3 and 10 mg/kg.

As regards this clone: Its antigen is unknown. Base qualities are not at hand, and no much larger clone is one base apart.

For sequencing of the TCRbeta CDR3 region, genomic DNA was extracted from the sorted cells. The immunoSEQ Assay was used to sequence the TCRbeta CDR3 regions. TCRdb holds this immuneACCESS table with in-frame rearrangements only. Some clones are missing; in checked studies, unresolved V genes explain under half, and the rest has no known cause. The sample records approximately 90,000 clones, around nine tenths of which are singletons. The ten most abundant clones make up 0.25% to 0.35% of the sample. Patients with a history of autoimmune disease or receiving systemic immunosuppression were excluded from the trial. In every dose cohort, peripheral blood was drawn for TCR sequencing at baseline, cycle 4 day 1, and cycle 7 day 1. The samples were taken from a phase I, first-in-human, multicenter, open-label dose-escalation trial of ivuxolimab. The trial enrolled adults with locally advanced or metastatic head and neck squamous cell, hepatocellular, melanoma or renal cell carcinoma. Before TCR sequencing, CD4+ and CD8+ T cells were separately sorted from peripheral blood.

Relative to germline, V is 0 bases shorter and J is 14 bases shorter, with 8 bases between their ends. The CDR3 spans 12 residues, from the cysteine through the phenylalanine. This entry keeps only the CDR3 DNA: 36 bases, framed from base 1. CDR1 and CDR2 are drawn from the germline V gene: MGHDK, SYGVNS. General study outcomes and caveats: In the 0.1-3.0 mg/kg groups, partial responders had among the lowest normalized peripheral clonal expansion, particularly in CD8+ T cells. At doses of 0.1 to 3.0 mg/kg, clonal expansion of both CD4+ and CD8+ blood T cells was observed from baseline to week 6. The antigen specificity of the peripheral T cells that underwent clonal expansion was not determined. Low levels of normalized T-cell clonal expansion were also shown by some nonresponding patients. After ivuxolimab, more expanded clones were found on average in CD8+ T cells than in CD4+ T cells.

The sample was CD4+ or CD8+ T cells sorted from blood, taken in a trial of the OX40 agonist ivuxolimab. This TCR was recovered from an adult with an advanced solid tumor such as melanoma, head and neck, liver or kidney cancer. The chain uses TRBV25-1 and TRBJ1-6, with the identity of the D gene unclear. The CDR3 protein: CASSEYPGSLHF. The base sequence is TGTGCCAGCAGTGAATATCCGGGATCCCTCCACTTT. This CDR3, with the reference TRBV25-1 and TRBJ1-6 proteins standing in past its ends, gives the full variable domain EADIYQTPRYLVIGTGKKITLECSQTMGHDKMYWYQQDPGMELHLIHYSYGVNSTEKGDLSSESTVSRIRTEHFPLTLESARPSHTSQYLCASSEYPGSLHFGNGTRLTVT.